This T cell receptor (beta chain) originates from a study of T cell responses to AZD1222 COVID-19 vaccine (dated by TCRdb to the early 2020s). For the wider study: A total of under 250 trial participants underwent TCR sequencing, of whom 207 had received two doses of AZD1222 and roughly 26 had received two doses of the MenACWY control vaccine. Enrollment into the trials was organized by age into subgroups of 18-55, 56-69 and 70-plus years, and those subgroups contained roughly 160, 29 and 62 TCR-sequenced participants, respectively.

In the paper's terms, the time point label means: about 28 days (+/-7) after the second vaccine dose. AZD1222 recipients with second doses at about 4 weeks or about 12 weeks were pooled, because spike-specific TCR depth and breadth did not differ between schedules. Vaccinee samples were obtained from the UK trials COV001 and COV002, which included a single-blind randomized controlled phase 2/3 trial of AZD1222 (ChAdOx1 nCoV-19) in healthy adults. For TCRbeta chain sequencing, PBMC samples from trial participants were taken at day 0 and at day 28 after the second dose. What the study reported, not specific to this receptor: After two AZD1222 doses, both the breadth and the depth of spike-specific TCRs were significantly higher than at day 0 and than in MenACWY recipients. In the small 56-69-year group, the increase in depth fell short of significance, most likely because of low power. Most participants were white British and females outnumbered males, and the authors suggested that clonal diversity may have been underestimated. No day 14 peak-response samples were available, so repertoires were characterized only after the peak T cell response. Reportedly, almost half of the unique spike-specific TCRs recognized epitopes lying outside the regions that are mutated in the B.1.351 and B.1.1.7 variants. The vaccine-associated CD4 TCRs covered the entire spike protein, and the dominant responses fell in regions 160-218 and 743-854. Conclusions about previously exposed vaccinees were limited because only 6 or 7 AZD1222 recipients were SARS-CoV-2 seropositive at baseline.

From V the trimming removes 6 bases and from J it removes 5 bases, while the gene matches leave 6 bases of the junction unaccounted for. The CDR3 runs 14 residues from the cysteine to the phenylalanine. Kept here is only the CDR3 DNA, which spans 42 bases and is read in frame from base 1. Looking up the germline V gene (reference sequence) yields CDR1 LNHDA and CDR2 SQIVND. The CDR3 regions of human TCRbeta chains were subjected to immunosequencing. Per the original workflow: TCRs in the repertoires were compared against a reference library of SARS-CoV-2-specific TCRs that had been generated with the MIRA antigen-specificity platform. Breadth was defined as the fraction of unique TCRs that were SARS-CoV-2-associated. Depth was defined as the fraction of total T cells that were SARS-CoV-2-associated. Using the MIRA data, each spike-specific TCR was assigned both to the spike region to which the TCR was reactive and to a CD4 or CD8 class. Log10-transformed breadth and depth values were compared by one-way ANOVA with Sidak's multiple comparisons tests. Entries here come from immuneACCESS through TCRdb and include only in-frame sequences with V and J called. Some clones fail to appear in such tables; in the studies checked, an unresolved V gene covers under half of the shortfall, and the cause of the remainder is unknown. The D gene and trimming were derived from the DNA, and the V and J assignments and clone size from that table. The sample includes 150,000 to 200,000 clones, with about 90% observed a single time. The leading ten clones occupy roughly 2% of the sample.

On this clone itself: Its antigen is not yet known. Per-base qualities were not stored, and no clone one base away is much larger.

The source of this sequence is an adult who received the AZD1222 COVID-19 vaccine. The material was peripheral blood, obtained 28 days after the second AZD1222 dose. The V gene is TRBV19 and the J gene is TRBJ1-4, with 7 central nucleotides matching TRBD1. Read as DNA, the sequence is TGTGCCAGTAGGCCCGGGACAGAGAATGAAAAACTGTTTTTT. Its coded protein is CASRPGTENEKLFF.